The TCR beta chain described here comes from a study of cytomegalovirus exposure and HLA in healthy donors (dated by TCRdb to the late 2010s). Background for the entire study: An earlier analysis of a few hundred of the donors reported about 280 Gb of sequence data and 95 million to 130 million unique TCR beta sequences obtained from around 170 million T cells. An early release that covered about 600 HLA-typed donors contained around 300 gigabases of sequencing data and tens of millions of unique TCR sequences. Among the roughly 390 genotyped donors, around 81% belonged to the genetic ancestry cluster associated with self-reported Caucasian donors. The aim of the study was to test whether cataloging public T cell receptors could identify signatures of past pathogen exposure. The study profiled the T cell repertoires of hundreds of subjects by immunosequencing and related them to cytomegalovirus serostatus. A separate validation cohort of some 130 different subjects was used in addition to the roughly 670-subject first cohort. The study combined high-throughput TCR immunosequencing, statistical association of individual TCRs with disease status, and machine learning to predict cytomegalovirus infection status. In a later analysis, previously published TCR beta repertoires from more than 500 donors were re-analyzed and high-resolution HLA genotyping was added so that TCR occurrence patterns could be studied. In the later analysis, no new phenotypic data were used to find candidate immune exposures; instead, reliance was placed on TCR beta sequences and their occurrence across donors. To decide whether each TCR beta V gene segment behaved as functional or pseudogenic, an earlier analysis of fewer than 750 of the donors relied on high-throughput TCR beta sequencing. Donor age, sex, ethnicity and CMV serostatus were compiled alongside the repertoire data. In a later genetic analysis, genome-wide SNP genotypes for about three fifths of the roughly 670 donors were used, and that subset was treated as a discovery cohort. Every discovery cohort repertoire had been produced on one sequencing platform. Both class I and class II loci were covered by HLA typing, at four-digit resolution. The number of donors typed differed by locus, with about 620-630 for A, B, C, DRB1 and DQB1, over 500 for DQA1, 600 to 610 for DPA1, and approximately 470 for DPB1. About five DR-DQ haplotypes were treated as single units for association and clustering because of strong linkage in the cohort. Among 398 genotyped donors of the cohort, an average of about 240,000 unique TCR beta nucleotide sequences were sequenced per donor, about a sixth of them non-productive. General study outcomes and caveats: Because some donors lacked HLA typing at each locus, the association tests relied only on the typed subset. Only TCR beta chains were sequenced in this cohort, and the absence of alpha or paired-chain data limited detectable features. While some public TCRs were present in many individuals, most TCR sequences turned up only very rarely across donors. In a later analysis, HLA-associated TCR beta chains showed more clonal expansion and lower generation probabilities than non-associated chains that were equally common. In vitro tests confirmed that a few of the cytomegalovirus-associated TCR beta chains recognize cytomegalovirus antigens. A total of 150 to 200 TCR beta chains were listed by the study as associated with cytomegalovirus. A later analysis associated 16,951 TCR beta sequences with specific HLA alleles at a false discovery rate of 0.05. V-gene and J-gene trimming of TCR beta chains was associated with a missense DCLRE1C variant in a later genetic analysis, and the association was replicated in an independent cohort. Cytomegalovirus status was reported to be diagnosed by the classifier with high specificity and sensitivity in both the original and validation cohorts. Roughly uniform sequencing depth across donors was assumed in presence/absence analyses, although this assumption may not hold. The authors suggested that the approach could potentially be generalized to other disease states and immunological phenotypes. A cluster of highly shared sequence variants was judged likely to be a technical artifact of the sequencing pipeline. Roughly 17 rarely observed V segments, including chromosome 9 orphons, were excluded from the earlier analysis of about 610 of the donors because counts were too low. Because the 87-base-pair reads could not distinguish some IMGT-functional V segments, including TRBV6-2 and TRBV6-3, those segments were excluded. A later analysis found that TCR association rates varied across HLA loci, with DRB1 alleles showing the most associated TCRs and HLA-C alleles the fewest. Correlated functional status among segregating V segments might be attributable to linkage disequilibrium, but an unknown experimental factor could not be ruled out. Immune exposure information for the cohort was limited to CMV serostatus. In a later genetic analysis, fewer N-insertions in productive TCRs were reported among donors in an Asian-associated ancestry cluster than the roughly 640-donor mean. When HLA alleles, especially DR and DQ, strongly co-occurred, TCR associations were difficult to assign to individual alleles. According to a later analysis, parvovirus B19, influenza, CMV and Epstein-Barr virus appeared linked to several top co-occurrence clusters. A later analysis found that most CMV-associated TCR beta chains appeared HLA-restricted, with HLA associations seemingly driven largely by CMV exposure. Broadly in line with IMGT annotations, most TCR beta V segments showed up in productive rearrangements about 87% or about 30% of the time in an earlier analysis of 450 to 600 of the donors. A further reported finding was that TCR beta sequences accurately predicted the HLA-A and HLA-B alleles for most subjects in the first cohort.

In total, 630 or so healthy bone marrow donors made up the cohort. At the time of sampling, all cohort members were nominally healthy, though unrecorded immune exposures were likely present. The donor was CMV seropositive and belonged to the group of 250 to 300 seropositive cohort members. A peripheral blood sample was provided by each donor, and peripheral blood mononuclear cells were used for TCR beta sequencing. The Qiagen DNeasy Blood Extraction Kit was used to extract genomic DNA from the blood cell samples. This clone was seen a few times. Its antigen is unknown. Nothing much larger sits one base from this clone, and base qualities are not available. Its CDR3 holds 16 amino acids, cysteine through phenylalanine. The entry retains the CDR3 DNA only, 48 bases that are in frame from base 1. V has 0 bases trimmed and J has 2 bases trimmed; junction bases matching no gene number 4. The CDR1 and CDR2 encoded by the germline V gene (reference sequence) are SGHKS and YYEKEE.

Receptor amplification or capture employed the immunoSEQ multiplex PCR assay. For the multiplex PCR, a mixture combining 60 forward primers for TCR Vbeta segments and 13 reverse primers for TCR Jbeta segments was used. The CDR3 region of rearranged TCR beta genes was amplified from genomic DNA by a multiplex PCR assay. The Illumina HiSeq System was used to sequence the amplified TCR beta libraries as 87-base-pair reads. Turning to the authors' computational methods: In a later analysis, some 80 million unique TCR beta chains were counted across the roughly 670 repertoires, and roughly 11 million of these chains were shared by at least two donors. Raw reads were error-corrected and collapsed into unique sequences by a nearest-neighbor algorithm in which closely related sequences were merged to remove PCR and sequencing errors. To assign V, D and J gene segments, CDR3 sequences were aligned to IMGT reference sequences. For a sequence to be retained, a match of at least six nucleotides was required to both a V gene segment and a J gene segment. Rearrangements were classified as productive when the CDR3 lacked stop codons and remained in frame with V and J, and all other rearrangements were classified as non-productive. CDR3 was defined according to IMGT convention as the region running from the second conserved V-encoded cysteine to the conserved J-encoded phenylalanine. Sequences without an unambiguous match to a single V gene segment were excluded from the earlier analysis of a few hundred of the donors. An earlier analysis of just under 600 of the donors called V segments functional above 56.7% productive rearrangements and segregating when the between-donor standard deviation exceeded 5%. A statistical classification framework was built for diagnosing cytomegalovirus status from the catalog of TCR beta chain sequences. A later analysis assigned V and J genes by comparing TCR nucleotide sequences with IMGT/GENE-DB human TR gene sequences. In a later analysis, CDR3 sequences and most-parsimonious VDJ recombination scenarios were assigned using the TCRdist pipeline. A later analysis defined each TCR beta chain by its CDR3 amino acid sequence plus V-gene family, and excluded reads lacking a unique V-gene family. In a later analysis, 450 to 600 highly shared, low-generation-probability nucleotide sequences were removed to address suspected cross-contamination and a sequencing artifact. A later analysis calculated a clonal expansion index for each public chain from normalized within-repertoire ranks of inferred template counts. A later analysis computed generation probabilities with a VDJ recombination model fitted to out-of-frame rearrangements, and checked the results against IGoR. Hypergeometric tests were used in a later analysis to score TCR-TCR, TCR-HLA and TCR-CMV co-occurrence, with a repertoire-size bias correction applied to the TCR pairs. To estimate false discovery rates, a later analysis permuted the HLA or CMV assignments 20 times. In a later analysis, co-occurring TCRs were grouped with DBSCAN, and TCRdist sequence similarity was added when clustering was performed within HLA-allele-positive subsets. For co-occurrence clustering, repertoires with fewer than 30,000 or more than 120,000 public chains were excluded, along with roughly 5 repertoires with anomalous nucleotide sharing. TCRdb carries this immuneACCESS record with in-frame sequences only. Its versions omit some clonotypes, under half of them owing to an unresolved V gene in the studies checked, with the rest unexplained. V and J calls and clone size are copied from that table; D and trimming were computed from the DNA. This sample is represented by about 100,000 clones; around 10% of them were singletons. The ten largest clonotypes hold approximately 6.1% of the sample.

This chain is built from TRBV5-5 and TRBJ2-3, with TRBD2 identical over 9 junction bases. The sample taken for sequencing was PBMCs. The origin of this receptor is a man aged 35 to 55 in good health and CMV-seropositive. The CDR3 amino acid sequence is: CASSLGASGITDTQYF. The DNA is as follows: TGTGCCAGCAGCTTGGGGGCTAGCGGGATCACAGATACGCAGTATTTT.